This T cell receptor beta chain comes out of a study of cytomegalovirus exposure and HLA in healthy donors. PCR primers comprised 60 Vbeta and 13 Jbeta primers. The method was immunoSEQ multiplex PCR; TCRdb's version includes in-frame clones alone and lacks a portion of them. The sample data list some 62,000 clones. This clone is deemed medium-sized (0.01 to 0.1%) by its frequency. Its specificity is unknown. Study conclusions and caveats: The sole available immune exposure information was CMV serostatus.

This TCR was sampled from a man aged 30 to 39 in good health and CMV-seropositive. The specimen sequenced was PBMCs.

The CDR3 here is CASRGGTGETGANVLTF. CDR3 bases: TGTGCCAGCAGGGGGGGGACAGGGGAGACTGGGGCCAACGTCCTGACTTTC. The J gene is TRBJ2-6, the V gene TRBV5-4; 10 bases align to TRBD1. After removal of 5 bases from V and 2 bases from J, the junction contained 7 bases not matched to a gene. The CDR3 has 17 amino acids. CDR1 SGHNT and CDR2 YYREEE come from the germline V gene (reference sequence).